A single sample is the source of the 23 T cell receptor beta chains below, sequenced in a study of blood T cell repertoires in COVID-19. Measured with immunoSEQ multiplex PCR; TCRdb has only the in-frame clones, and not every one. Among hundreds of thousands of clones listed, 65% to 90% were seen once. The sequencing sample was made of peripheral blood. Receptors originate from a man aged 45-65 years with active or convalescent COVID-19.

This clone has just one count. The chain employs TRBV6-6 and TRBJ2-5; tentative D call: TRBD1 (6 bases). The CDR3 has 15 amino acids. Germline V gives CDR1 MNHNY, CDR2 SVGAGI (reference sequence). The V end was cut by 4 bases, the J end by 4 bases, with 16 bases between. The CDR3 reads CASSFAQGKGETQYF. The CDR3 region has the DNA TGTGCCAGCAGTTTCGCCCAGGGGAAAGGAGAGACCCAGTACTTC.

As to this clone: Other nucleotide sequences in the sample specify the same CDR3. The chain has TRBV3-1 (or the pseudogene TRBV3-2) and TRBJ2-7; D unclear. The CDR3 is 12 amino acids. From germline, CDR1 is LGHDT and CDR2 YNNKEL (reference sequence). Trimming removed 3 bases from V and 3 bases from J, with 6 bases in between. CDR3 region: CASSHSVYEQYF. Written as DNA, the CDR3 is TGTGCCAGCAGCCATAGTGTCTACGAGCAGTACTTC.

The rearrangement joins TRBV16 to TRBJ2-1; 8 bases line up with TRBD2. Trimming cost V 3 bases and J 8 bases; bases outside gene matches: 6. The CDR3 runs 14 residues. Germline V lookup: CDR1 KGHSY, CDR2 FQNENV. The CDR3 DNA sequence: TGTGCCAGCAGCCAGTCCGGACTAGCCGATGAGCAGTTCTTC. It translates to CASSQSGLADEQFF. Full variable domain (missing parts from reference TRBV16 and TRBJ2-1): GEEVAQTPKHLVRGEGQKAKLYCAPIKGHSYVFWYQQVLKNEFKFLISFQNENVFDETGMPKERFSAKCLPNSPCSLEIQATKLEDSAVYFCASSQSGLADEQFFGPGTRLTVL.

In nucleotides, the CDR3 is TGTGCCACCAGTGCAGGGCACAATCAGCCCCAGCATTTT. It translates to CATSAGHNQPQHF. The V call is TRBV24-1, the J call TRBJ1-5, with D tentatively TRBD1 (5 bases). Germline-derived CDR1 and CDR2 are KGHDR and SFDVKD. CDR3 length: 13 residues. V dropped 5 bases and J dropped 3 bases, with 7 bases sitting between them.

This clone came up once. This rearrangement joins TRBV18 to TRBJ1-4; weak D call: TRBD1 (5 bases). V was shortened by 3 bases and J by 5 bases, with 16 bases between the two germline ends. The CDR3 extends over 16 amino acids. The germline CDR1 and CDR2 sequences are KGHSH and LQKENI. CDR3 DNA sequence: TGTGCCAGCTCACCGACCCAGGGTGACTCAAATGAAAAACTGTTTTTT. It specifies CASSPTQGDSNEKLFF.

The chain links TRBV5-1 to TRBJ1-2, with D uncertain. Germline V gene lookup returns CDR1 SGHRS and CDR2 YFSETQ. Trimming removed 5 bases from V and 4 bases from J, with 24 bases in between. The CDR3 covers 17 residues. Here the CDR3 reads CASRHTGRADTPYGYTF. As DNA, the CDR3 is TGCGCCAGCAGACATACGGGGAGGGCAGACACACCCTATGGCTACACCTTC.

CDR3 in amino acids: CASRLGQGAVTEAFF. In nucleotides, the CDR3 is TGTGCCAGCAGGTTGGGACAGGGGGCGGTTACTGAAGCTTTCTTT. The V gene is TRBV6-5, the J gene TRBJ1-1; 12 bases align to TRBD1. The CDR3 is 15 amino acids. The ends lost 6 bases at V and 5 bases at J; junction bases unmatched: 7. From germline, CDR1 is MNHEY and CDR2 SVGAGI.

The rearrangement links TRBV6-5 to TRBJ1-1; D perhaps matches TRBD1 (5 bases). CDR1 and CDR2 (germline): MNHEY, SVGAGI. Trimming stripped 4 bases from V and 1 base from J, with 13 bases between. CDR3 size: 15 residues. The DNA for the CDR3 is TGTGCCAGCAGTTCCGAGACAGTCGGGAACACTGAAGCTTTCTTT. Protein: CASSSETVGNTEAFF.

CDR3 amino acids: CASSYLGGRPQHF. CDR3 sequence (DNA): TGTGCCAGCAGTTACTTGGGGGGTAGACCCCAGCATTTT. The chain is built from TRBV6-2 or TRBV6-3 and TRBJ1-5; D may be TRBD1 (5 bases). Germline assignment: CDR1 MNHEY and CDR2 SVGEGT. The CDR3 sequence is 13 residues long. Trimming stripped 1 base from V and 10 bases from J, with 11 bases between.

This clone was observed a handful of times. The genes are TRBV18 and TRBJ2-7; D might be TRBD2 (6 bases). The CDR3 contains 13 residues. Germline CDR1 reads KGHSH; CDR2 reads LQKENI. Between the trimmed V and J ends, which lost 3 bases and 1 base, there was a span of 7 bases. CDR3: CASSPSGSYEQYF. In nucleotides, the CDR3 is TGTGCCAGCTCACCTAGCGGATCCTACGAGCAGTACTTC. The whole variable domain, filled in from reference TRBV18 and TRBJ2-7, reads NAGVMQNPRHLVRRRGQEARLRCSPMKGHSHVYWYRQLPEEGLKFMVYLQKENIIDESGMPKERFSAEFPKEGPSILRIQQVVRGDSAAYFCASSPSGSYEQYFGPGTRLTVT.

V usage is TRBV5-1 and J usage is TRBJ1-4; 7 bases map to TRBD1. The CDR3 length is 16 residues. The trim removed 0 bases at V and 4 bases at J, leaving 6 bases unmatched. Germline CDR1 SGHRS, CDR2 YFSETQ. The CDR3 nucleotides read TGCGCCAGCAGCTTGGGGCGACAGGGCCGTAATGAAAAACTGTTTTTT. Translation: CASSLGRQGRNEKLFF.

V gene TRBV30 combines with J gene TRBJ1-2; a possible D gene is TRBD1 (6 bases). V lost 3 bases to trimming and J lost 8 bases, with 16 bases between them. The length of the CDR3 is 13 residues. Germline V CDR1 and CDR2: GTSNPN, SVGIG (reference sequence). The CDR3 region is CAWRGRGWGGYTF. CDR3 sequence (DNA): TGTGCCTGGAGGGGCAGGGGATGGGGAGGCTACACCTTC. Full variable domain (rest looked up from reference TRBV30 and TRBJ1-2): SQTIHQWPATLVQPVGSPLSLECTVEGTSNPNLYWYRQAAGRGLQLLFYSVGIGQISSEVPQNLSASRPQDRQFILSSKKLLLSDSGFYLCAWRGRGWGGYTFGSGTRLTVV.

Here the CDR3 DNA reads TGTGCCAGCTCACCAACAGGGAACAATTCACCCCTCCACTTT. Its translation: CASSPTGNNSPLHF. This sequence joins TRBV18 and TRBJ1-6, with D possibly TRBD1 on 6 matching bases. Trimming removed 2 bases from V and 7 bases from J, with 9 bases in between. The germline CDR1 and CDR2 sequences are KGHSH and LQKENI. CDR3 length: 14 amino acids.

The CDR3 region has the DNA TGTGCCAGCAGTGAGCGGCCCGGGGGAGGGACCGGGGAGCTGTTTTTT. Translated, it gives CASSERPGGGTGELFF. The rearrangement links TRBV2 to TRBJ2-2; TRBD2 matches 7 bases. The CDR3 totals 16 residues. The ends lost 3 bases at V and 5 bases at J; junction bases unmatched: 9. The germline gives CDR1 SNHLY, CDR2 FYNNEI.

The V and J genes are TRBV30 and TRBJ2-2; the match to TRBD2 covers 9 bases. Germline values: CDR1 GTSNPN, CDR2 SVGIG (reference sequence). CDR3 length equals 15 residues. Losses at the gene ends were 4 bases for V and 6 bases for J; bases not matched to a gene: 9. CDR3 loop: CAWTLGAGGAGELFF. CDR3 nucleotides: TGTGCCTGGACCTTAGGGGCGGGAGGGGCCGGGGAGCTGTTTTTT.

The gene calls are TRBV4-1 and TRBJ1-2, with TRBD1 identical over 9 bases. This CDR3 contains 15 residues. The germline CDR1 and CDR2 sequences are MGHRA and YSYEKL. V was clipped by 4 bases and J by 5 bases; unmatched bases: 8. DNA of the CDR3: TGCGCCAGCAGCCCGGGACAGGGATCTGGATATGGCTACACCTTC. This codes for CASSPGQGSGYGYTF.

This clone was seen once. The chain carries TRBV4-2 and TRBJ2-5, with 7 nucleotides matching TRBD2. Germline lookup yields CDR1 LGHNA and CDR2 YNFKEQ. Trimming took 1 base from V and 5 from J; bases not matched to a gene: 19. This CDR3 is built from 19 residues. CDR3 nucleotides: TGTGCCAGCAGCCAAGGTCTCTCACTGGGAGCGGGAATGACGGAGACCCAGTACTTC. This gives the protein CASSQGLSLGAGMTETQYF.

The chain combines TRBV12-5 with TRBJ2-7, with D possibly being TRBD1 (5 bases). Deletions cut 4 bases from V and 0 bases from J, with 13 bases between. The CDR3 length is 15 residues. Germline loops: CDR1 LGHNT, CDR2 FRNRAP. CDR3 in amino acids: CASGYGARSSYEQYF. CDR3 coding DNA: TGTGCTAGTGGTTATGGGGCCCGGAGCTCCTACGAGCAGTACTTC.

The gene calls are TRBV19 and TRBJ2-1; possibly TRBD1 for D (5 bases). The germline CDR1 and CDR2 sequences are LNHDA and SQIVND (reference sequence). The CDR3 has 14 amino acids. Trimming took 4 bases from V and 9 from J, leaving 16 bases between them. CDR3 in DNA: TGTGCCAGTAGTAACGGGCCAGGGTTAGTTGAGCAGTTCTTC. It yields the protein CASSNGPGLVEQFF.

The genes are TRBV19 and TRBJ1-2; weak D call: TRBD1 (5 bases). Trimming pared 10 bases from V and 4 bases from J, leaving 19 bases between. This CDR3 is 14 amino acids long. Looked up from germline, CDR1 is LNHDA and CDR2 is SQIVND (reference sequence). CDR3 sequence reads: CAIHAGAGPYGYTF. In nucleotides, the CDR3 is TGTGCCATCCACGCGGGTGCGGGGCCCTATGGCTACACCTTC. Using reference TRBV19 and TRBJ1-2 for the parts outside the CDR3, the full variable domain is DGGITQSPKYLFRKEGQNVTLSCEQNLNHDAMYWYRQDPGQGLRLIYYSQIVNDFQKGDIAEGYSVSREKKESFPLTVTSAQKNPTAFYLCAIHAGAGPYGYTFGSGTRLTVV.

This chain uses TRBV11-2 with TRBJ2-7, with D perhaps TRBD1 (6 bases). With 1 base removed from V and 0 bases from J, the gap between germline ends came to 10 bases. CDR1 and CDR2 from the germline V gene are SGHAT and FQNNGV. The CDR3 has 15 amino acids. The CDR3 sequence is CASSLGQASSYEQYF. The CDR3 nucleotides are TGTGCCAGCAGCTTAGGACAGGCCAGCTCCTACGAGCAGTACTTC.

In this sample, this clone turned up a few times. The chain employs TRBV7-2 and TRBJ1-1; D is unclear. V was cut by 1 base and J by 1 base, with 7 bases left in between. CDR1 and CDR2 (germline): SGHTA, FQGNSA. CDR3 length: 14 amino acids. CDR3 residues: CASSLGGSNTEAFF. Here the CDR3 DNA reads TGTGCCAGCAGCTTAGGAGGGTCGAACACTGAAGCTTTCTTT.

This clone appeared once. The sample contains more than one DNA sequence encoding this CDR3. This sequence joins TRBV5-4 and TRBJ2-1; 8 bases map to TRBD1. Losses at the gene ends were 2 bases for V and 2 bases for J; bases not matched to a gene: 3. CDR1 SGHNT and CDR2 YYREEE come from the germline V gene (reference sequence). The CDR3 covers 15 residues. CDR3 nucleotide sequence: TGTGCCAGCAGCTTAGACAGGGGACCCTACAATGAGCAGTTCTTC. It yields the protein CASSLDRGPYNEQFF. Full variable domain (outside the CDR3, taken from reference TRBV5-4 and TRBJ2-1): ETGVTQSPTHLIKTRGQQVTLRCSSQSGHNTVSWYQQALGQGPQFIFQYYREEENGRGNFPPRFSGLQFPNYSSELNVNALELDDSALYLCASSLDRGPYNEQFFGPGTRLTVL.